A single count supports the clone carrying this T cell receptor beta chain. Its specificity is unknown. The data were obtained in a study of T cell responses to AZD1222 COVID-19 vaccine. Notes on the study in general: Regions 160-218 and 743-854 held dominance among vaccine-associated CD4 TCRs, which spanned spike. Increased Spike-specific TCR breadth and depth were observed after two AZD1222 doses.

Some clones are missing from TCRdb's copy, which holds only in-frame ones; the method was immunoSEQ multiplex PCR. This table holds approximately 100,000 clones, around 90% found once. V was clipped by 2 bases and J by 2 bases, with 10 bases between them. This CDR3 contains 14 residues. The germline CDR1 and CDR2 sequences are SGHTA and FQGNSA. The chain is built from TRBV7-2 and TRBJ2-7; TRBD1 or TRBD2 may be the D gene (5 bases each). The input for sequencing was peripheral blood, taken on day 0 of AZD1222 vaccination. The TCR sequence derives from an adult in good health. The CDR3 region is CASSLKWGPYEQYF. The CDR3 region has the DNA TGTGCCAGCAGCTTAAAGTGGGGACCCTACGAGCAGTACTTC.